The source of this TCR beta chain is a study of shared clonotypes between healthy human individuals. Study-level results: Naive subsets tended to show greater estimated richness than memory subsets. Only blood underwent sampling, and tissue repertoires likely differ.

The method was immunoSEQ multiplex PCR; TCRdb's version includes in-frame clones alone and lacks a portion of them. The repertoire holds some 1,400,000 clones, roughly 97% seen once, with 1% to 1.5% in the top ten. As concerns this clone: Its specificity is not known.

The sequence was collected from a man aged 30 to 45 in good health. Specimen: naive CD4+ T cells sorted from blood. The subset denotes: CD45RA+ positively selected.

CDR3 DNA: TGCAGCGTTGAACAGCCGTCCTCTGGGGCCAACGTCCTGACTTTC. This encodes CSVEQPSSGANVLTF. V is TRBV29-1 and J is TRBJ2-6; D not resolved. V lost 2 bases and J lost 0, with 8 bases in between. The V gene's germline CDR1 is SQVTM and CDR2 ANQGSEA. The CDR3 runs to 15 residues.